This T cell receptor beta chain was obtained from a study of control samples from healthy donors and cancer patients. V was clipped by 1 base and J by 2 bases; unmatched bases: 4. Germline V gene data show CDR1 as MNHNY and CDR2 as SVGAGI (reference sequence). CDR3 length: 16 residues. The data were produced by immunoSEQ multiplex PCR, yet TCRdb's version contains in-frame clones alone and is incomplete. The profile shows 96,000 or so clones, approximately 95% of them singletons. The TCR sequence derives from a man between 18 and 29 years old in good health. What was sequenced was blood. The V gene is TRBV6-6, the J gene TRBJ2-2, with 7 positions matching TRBD1. CDR3 residues: CASSYFGQENTGELFF. The CDR3 DNA sequence: TGTGCCAGCAGTTACTTTGGACAGGAAAACACCGGGGAGCTGTTTTTT.